This record concerns one T cell receptor (beta chain) sequence. Its antigen is still unknown. The trim removed 5 bases at V and 0 bases at J, leaving 5 bases unmatched. Germline CDR1 is LNHDA and CDR2 is SQIVND (reference sequence). This CDR3 contains 16 residues. The sample belongs to a study of PD-L1 blockade in urothelial cancer. Across the study: Prior chemotherapy ranged from 0 to 3 regimens per patient. Blood gave a median roughly 140,000 T cells.

Time point of the sample: peripheral blood 6 weeks after treatment start. Locally advanced or metastatic urothelial carcinoma affected the patients. Notes on the study in general: In blood sampled pretreatment, TCR clonality below the median predicted better survival.

The assay was immunoSEQ multiplex PCR, and TCRdb's table has in-frame clones only and misses some. The table has about 30,000 clones, 80% to 90% seen once. The specimen was PBMCs, collected around atezolizumab (anti-PD-L1) treatment. The TCR was taken from a man older than 75 with urothelial cancer. This chain links TRBV19 with TRBJ2-3, with 10 bases that match TRBD2. CDR3 DNA sequence: TGTGCCAGTAGTGAGACTAGCGGGTATAGCACAGATACGCAGTATTTT. Its protein is CASSETSGYSTDTQYF. Full variable domain (remainder filled in from reference TRBV19 and TRBJ2-3): DGGITQSPKYLFRKEGQNVTLSCEQNLNHDAMYWYRQDPGQGLRLIYYSQIVNDFQKGDIAEGYSVSREKKESFPLTVTSAQKNPTAFYLCASSETSGYSTDTQYFGPGTRLTVL.